The clone carrying this T cell receptor beta chain was detected a few times. As yet, its antigen is unknown. This record belongs to a study of vaccination effects on CD4 cells after COVID-19. Germline CDR1 MNHEY, CDR2 SVGAGI. The V and J ends lost 6 bases and 0 bases respectively, with 13 bases between them. CDR3 length equals 15 residues. Generated by immunoSEQ multiplex PCR, the TCRdb table keeps only in-frame clones and is missing some. The table has about 81,000 clones, 60% to 80% seen once. ViraFEST used viral peptide pools to expand antigen-specific CD4+ T cells before sequencing. Scientists isolated CD4+ T cells after an approximately 11-day culture period ended. Vaccination of participants consisted of two doses of either the BNT162b2 or mRNA-1273 vaccine. Cultures got half-medium changes with IL-2 on days 3 and 7.

This clonotype was sampled from a human donor who received a COVID-19 vaccine. The chain combines TRBV6-5 with TRBJ2-3, with unresolved D. Sequences were derived from CD4+ T cells from PBMCs cultured with HCoV-OC43 spike peptides, sampled after COVID-19 vaccination. The sample's subset: HCoV-OC43 spike overlapping peptide pool stimulation. The CDR3 DNA reads TGTGCCAGCAGCAACAGCGTACGTAGCACAGATACGCAGTATTTT. Its translation is CASSNSVRSTDTQYF.